This TCR beta chain originates from a study of T cells in women clearing cervical HPV infection (dated by TCRdb to between 2017 and 2018). General notes on the study: The cases were 20 to 25 women with histologically confirmed HPV16-related CIN3 or worse, and 2 of these cases were invasive cancers. As quality controls, five blinded duplicates were added to each group, bringing the total to 60 or so samples made up of 50 participants and 10 or so replicates. This exploratory proof-of-principle case-control study, nested within the Guanacaste HPV Natural History Study in Costa Rica, compared TCR repertoires among women with different cervical HPV16 outcomes. Median age was about 30 years in cases versus around 37 in controls, and baseline characteristics did not differ significantly. HLA typing was available for only a few women, so HLA type could not be excluded as a confounder. Cases were matched to controls by age within five years and by the year the sample was collected. In the parent cohort, approximately 9,900 women aged 18 or older were enrolled in Guanacaste, Costa Rica, during about 1993 to 1994 and then followed for less than 8 years. Blood from cases was collected at the visit at which the lesion was first identified, whereas blood from controls was collected once infection was no longer detected. For cases, a median interval of about 140 days, with an interquartile range of 90 to 200 days, was observed between lesion detection and blood sampling. The controls were fewer than 30 women whose single incident HPV16 infection cleared within 12 months with no development of precancer or cancer. On the study overall, not on this receptor specifically: The cross-sectional design could not show whether associations preceded infection or resulted from it; effector/memory subsets and HPV-specific T cells were not isolated. Because T-cell numbers per sample were unknown, differences in richness could reflect varying T-cell content rather than repertoire biology. Across sequencing depths, CIN3+ cases showed significantly higher TCR repertoire richness than controls, but evenness did not differ between the groups. TRBV6-7 relative abundance was lower in cases than in controls (roughly 0.12% versus 0.15%; Bonferroni P = 0.0008). Random forest classifiers that combined richness and V gene abundances separated cases from controls with an estimated AUC of approximately 0.78.

To note about this clone: It has no known antigen specificity. The read is 3 residues too short to cover the CDR3 end, so that end is filled in from the germline J gene.

The immunoSEQ assay used multiplex PCR to amplify TCR beta CDR3 regions from an average of approximately 1,200 ng of genomic DNA per sample. To correct primer bias, the assay used a complete synthetic TCR repertoire to set an amplification baseline. The amplicons were sequenced using the Illumina platform. In the authors' own workflow: Sequence errors were corrected by clustering with frequency ratios and a modified nearest-neighbor algorithm, and the sequences were then analyzed in the immunoSEQ Analyzer using IMGT gene definitions. At each rarefaction depth, TCR richness and evenness were averaged over 20 rarefaction repeats, and samples with fewer sequences than the depth were excluded. Wilcoxon rank sum tests with FDR correction were used to compare V, D and J gene relative abundances between the groups. Blinded duplicates gave an intraclass correlation of under 97% for TCR richness and an average of roughly 76% across around 70 gene segments. TCRdb took over this immuneACCESS table, retaining in-frame rearrangements with V and J assigned. Such tables are incomplete; in checked studies, under half of the missing clones stem from an unresolved V gene, and the remainder is unexplained. V and J calls and clone size are copied from that table; D and trimming were computed from the DNA. In this sample's table one finds 48,000 or so clones. Around 1.5% of the sample lies in the top ten.

Every participant had a single incident cervical HPV16 infection, and prevalent HPV16 infections were excluded. Cervical HPV DNA was detected with MY09/MY11 PCR, and genotyping was done by dot-blot hybridization. Roughly 15 mL of heparinized blood were centrifuged, and the buffy coat was aliquoted, frozen at -30°C, then stored at -80°C. Genomic DNA was extracted from buffy coat specimens using QIAGEN kits. From V the trimming removes 4 bases and from J it removes 1 base, while the gene matches leave 0 bases of the junction unaccounted for. The CDR3 numbers 12 residues from cysteine through phenylalanine. Part of the CDR3 DNA is given, 27 bases translated from base 1. CDR1 and CDR2 are drawn from the germline V gene (reference sequence): GTSNPN, SVGIG.

The V gene is TRBV30 and the J gene is TRBJ1-2, with 7 bases in between that match TRBD1. The sample comprised blood buffy coat. This receptor was identified in a woman aged 18-70 years with a cervical HPV16 infection that either progressed to CIN3+ or cleared (not recorded which). Incomplete CDR3 DNA: TGTGCCTGGAACAGGGGTAACTATGGC. Its amino acids are CAWNRGNYG. The CDR3, in full, reads CAWNRGNYGYTF.